These 6 T cell receptor beta chains came from one sample sequenced in a study of T cells in Graves' hyperthyroidism and ophthalmopathy. From RNA transcripts, TCR beta CDR3 regions were amplified. The primer set for the first-round RT-PCR of the TCR CDR3 was HTBI. TCRdb reprocessed the multiplex PCR reads with MiXCR, giving one entry per CDR3 protein. The sample gives about 700,000 distinct CDR3 sequences, 45% of which show up once; about 7% is in the top ten. The specimen was peripheral blood or thyroid tissue (not recorded which). Receptors originate from an adult man with Graves' disease, either hyperthyroidism or ophthalmopathy (not recorded which).

This sequence joins TRBV7-2 and TRBJ2-7; TRBD1 aligns across 10 bases. V trimming: 7 bases; J trimming: 2 bases; junction bases outside the gene matches: 5. The CDR3 is made up of 14 amino acids. Germline CDR1 reads SGHTA; CDR2 reads FQGNSA. CDR3 nucleotide sequence: TGTGCCAGCATCCACGGACAGGGGGCCTACGAGCAGTACTTC. Amino acid sequence: CASIHGQGAYEQYF.

Worth noting for this clonotype: Given the absence of the conserved phenylalanine or tryptophan at the CDR3 end, a read error is likely. No DNA is shown, since the ends of the CDR3 on it are uncertain; the CDR3 is the one TCRdb lists. The chain links TRBV2 to TRBJ2-2; TRBD2, the table's D call, was not compared with the DNA. The CDR3 is 12 residues long, ends included. CDR1 and CDR2 (germline): SNHLY, FYNNEI. The CDR3 reads CASSGLWRAADS.

This clonotype was observed a few times. The chain employs TRBV20-1 and TRBJ1-2; D uncertain. CDR3 length: 13 amino acids. Germline V gene lookup returns CDR1 DFQATT and CDR2 SNEGSKA (reference sequence). Trimming pared 4 bases from V and 0 bases from J, leaving 9 bases between. CDR3 DNA: TGCAGTGCTAAAAGCGGTGCTAACTATGGCTACACCTTC. Its protein product is CSAKSGANYGYTF.

A few counts support this clonotype. A much larger clone lies a single base off, so this may be a read error. The CDR3 loop reads CATSRRAEASGRPQETQYF. For the CDR3, the DNA is TGTGCCACCAGCAGACGAGCGGAGGCTAGCGGGAGGCCGCAAGAGACCCAGTACTTC. The chain is built from TRBV15 and TRBJ2-5; 11 nucleotides align to TRBD2. Germline V gene sequence: CDR1 LNHNV, CDR2 YYDKDF (reference sequence). Trimming removed 2 bases from V and 2 bases from J; junction bases left unmatched: 13. CDR3 size: 19 residues. Combining the CDR3 with reference TRBV15 and TRBJ2-5 gives the whole variable domain DAMVIQNPRYQVTQFGKPVTLSCSQTLNHNVMYWYQQKSSQAPKLLFHYYDKDFNNEADTPDNFQSRRPNTSFCFLDIRSPGLGDTAMYLCATSRRAEASGRPQETQYFGPGTRLLVL.

The gene calls are TRBV19 and TRBJ1-5; D is perhaps TRBD1 (6 bases). The CDR3 has 16 residues. Trimming left V 5 bases short and J 4 bases short, with 18 bases between. Germline CDR1 and CDR2: LNHDA and SQIVND (reference sequence). CDR3 loop: CASSFRTEQVNQPQHF. Here the CDR3 DNA reads TGTGCCAGTAGTTTCCGGACAGAGCAAGTGAATCAGCCCCAGCATTTT.

This clonotype has at least ten counts. The chain joins TRBV25-1 to TRBJ2-5; D gene unclear. The CDR3 spans 14 residues. Looked up from germline, CDR1 is MGHDK and CDR2 is SYGVNS. V lost 6 bases and J 7 bases, leaving 18 bases between the germline ends. Written as DNA, the CDR3 is TGTGCCAGCAGCACTGAACGCTCACTTGGGACCCAGTACTTC. Its protein is CASSTERSLGTQYF.